The 6 T cell receptor beta chains in this list originate from one sample, sequenced in a study of shared clonotypes between healthy human individuals. Naive CD8 cells were CD45RO-negative, positively selected for CCR7, excluding terminally differentiated effector memory CD45RA+ cells. The assay was immunoSEQ multiplex PCR, and TCRdb's table has in-frame clones only and misses some. The data hold under 2,000,000 clones, with just under 95% observed a single time. The source material was naive CD8+ T cells sorted from blood. Receptor source: a man aged 18 to 35 in good health.

This chain links TRBV4-1 with TRBJ2-3; D may correspond to TRBD1 or TRBD2 (6 bases each). V gave up 3 bases and J gave up 0 bases, with 10 bases separating them. The CDR3 contains 15 residues. Germline-derived CDR1 and CDR2 are MGHRA and YSYEKL. The CDR3 loop is CASSHRGPSTDTQYF. CDR3 bases: TGCGCCAGCAGCCATCGGGGGCCCAGCACAGATACGCAGTATTTT.

Concerning this clone itself: This specimen includes other DNA sequences encoding the same CDR3. The J gene is TRBJ2-7, the V gene TRBV19; D is unclear. CDR3 size: 14 residues. Trimming left V 0 bases short and J 1 base short, with 7 bases between. Germline CDR1 and CDR2: LNHDA and SQIVND (reference sequence). The CDR3 loop is CASSIDLESYEQYF. CDR3 sequence (DNA): TGTGCCAGTAGTATAGATCTGGAGTCCTACGAGCAGTACTTC.

The rearrangement links TRBV7-9 to TRBJ2-3, with D perhaps given as TRBD1 or TRBD2 (5 bases each). V was shortened by 5 bases and J by 6 bases, with 18 bases between the two germline ends. The V gene's germline CDR1 is SEHNR and CDR2 FQNEAQ (reference sequence). There are 15 residues in the CDR3. CDR3 coding DNA: TGTGCCAGCAGCCGGGGACCGACGCTCGGGGATACGCAGTATTTT. Its protein product is CASSRGPTLGDTQYF. Full variable domain (remainder filled in from reference TRBV7-9 and TRBJ2-3): DTGVSQNPRHKITKRGQNVTFRCDPISEHNRLYWYRQTLGQGPEFLTYFQNEAQLEKSRLLSDRFSAERPKGSFSTLEIQRTEQGDSAMYLCASSRGPTLGDTQYFGPGTRLTVL.

Only one count was recorded for this clone. The same CDR3 arises from other DNA sequences in this sample as well. This sequence joins TRBV27 and TRBJ2-1, with D perhaps matching TRBD2 (6 bases). The CDR3 length is 16 residues. Germline-derived CDR1 and CDR2 are MNHEY and SMNVEV (reference sequence). The ends were cut back, 5 bases at V and 2 bases at J, with 16 bases in the middle. CDR3 in DNA: TGTGCCAGCAGTCCCTCGTCGGGAGATGCCTACAATGAGCAGTTCTTC. Protein sequence: CASSPSSGDAYNEQFF.

This sequence joins TRBV29-1 and TRBJ2-3, with D unresolved. The CDR3 consists of 12 residues. V was trimmed by 0 bases and J by 4 bases, leaving 5 bases between them. The germline V gene encodes CDR1 SQVTM and CDR2 ANQGSEA. The CDR3 loop reads CSVEETADTQYF. CDR3 nucleotides: TGCAGCGTTGAAGAAACAGCAGATACGCAGTATTTT.

The rearrangement uses TRBV10-1 and TRBJ2-5, with TRBD2 identical over 8 bases. From germline, CDR1 is WNHNN and CDR2 SYGVQD (reference sequence). This CDR3 is built from 16 residues. The V and J ends lost 0 bases and 5 bases, in that order; junction bases with no gene match: 8. CDR3 DNA: TGCGCCAGCAGTGAGTCGGGGAGCGGGAGCTTGGAGACCCAGTACTTC. It yields the protein CASSESGSGSLETQYF.